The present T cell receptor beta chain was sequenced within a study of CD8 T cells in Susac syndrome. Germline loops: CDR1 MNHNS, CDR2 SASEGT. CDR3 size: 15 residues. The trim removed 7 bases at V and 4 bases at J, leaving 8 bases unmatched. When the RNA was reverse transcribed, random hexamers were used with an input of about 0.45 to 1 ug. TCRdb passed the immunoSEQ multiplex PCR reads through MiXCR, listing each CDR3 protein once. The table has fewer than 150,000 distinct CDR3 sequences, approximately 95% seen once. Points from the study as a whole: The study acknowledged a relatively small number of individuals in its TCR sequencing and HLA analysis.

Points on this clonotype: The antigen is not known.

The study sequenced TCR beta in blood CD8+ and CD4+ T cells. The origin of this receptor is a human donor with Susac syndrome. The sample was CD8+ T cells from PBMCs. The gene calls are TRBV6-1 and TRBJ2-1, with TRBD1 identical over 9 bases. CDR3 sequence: CASKTGQGQYNEQFF. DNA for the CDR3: TGTGCCAGCAAGACGGGACAGGGCCAATACAATGAGCAGTTCTTC.